The rows below give T cell receptor beta chains drawn from one sample of a study of T-cell reconstitution after alpha-beta-depleted transplantation in children. One entry per CDR3 protein, called by TCRdb with MiXCR from the PCR reads. This table has almost 600,000 distinct CDR3 sequences, 27% appearing once. The specimen was PBMCs, collected before TCRalphabeta/CD19-depleted stem cell transplant. The receptors shown here come from a boy younger than two with Wiskott-Aldrich syndrome, due to receive a stem cell transplant. The conserved cysteine and the conserved F or W are not part of the CDR3 here.

j_gene: TRBJ2-7
v_gene: TRBV12-3/TRBV12-4
CDR3aa: ASSFGLAVAYEQY

j_gene: TRBJ2-3
v_gene: TRBV5-1
CDR3aa: ASRNFASGRGDTQY

j_gene: TRBJ2-1
v_gene: TRBV5-1
CDR3aa: ASSPQGGSGYNEQF

j_gene: TRBJ1-4
v_gene: TRBV5-1
CDR3aa: ASSLLQSGNEKLF

j_gene: TRBJ1-5
v_gene: TRBV6-1
CDR3aa: ASSEQPARGNQPQH

j_gene: TRBJ2-7
v_gene: TRBV5-1
CDR3aa: ASSLAGGDNAYEQY

j_gene: TRBJ2-1
v_gene: TRBV20-1
CDR3aa: SVGGGGSDEQF

j_gene: TRBJ2-1
v_gene: TRBV28
CDR3aa: ASSSGTSGLPTDEQF

j_gene: TRBJ2-1
v_gene: TRBV15
CDR3aa: ATSRTFRGSYNEQF

j_gene: TRBJ1-2
v_gene: TRBV5-1
CDR3aa: ASSELGQHYGYT

j_gene: TRBJ1-5
v_gene: TRBV20-1
CDR3aa: SATTGEEFGNQPQH

j_gene: TRBJ2-1
v_gene: TRBV4-2
CDR3aa: ASSQDGRGKGVDEQF

j_gene: TRBJ2-2
v_gene: TRBV6-1
CDR3aa: ASGRLLANTGELF

j_gene: TRBJ2-7
v_gene: TRBV27
CDR3aa: ASSKYRGQTYEQY

j_gene: TRBJ2-7
v_gene: TRBV28
CDR3aa: ASSLFPSGSYEQY

j_gene: TRBJ1-1
v_gene: TRBV28
CDR3aa: ASSSRAGGNTEAF

j_gene: TRBJ2-1
v_gene: TRBV7-9
CDR3aa: ASSLAMGAGVNDEQF

j_gene: TRBJ2-3
v_gene: TRBV2
CDR3aa: ASRRENTDTQY

j_gene: TRBJ2-5
v_gene: TRBV4-2
CDR3aa: ASSQVGRWETQY

j_gene: TRBJ2-3
v_gene: TRBV5-1
CDR3aa: ASSFGLADFEGDTQY

j_gene: TRBJ2-1
v_gene: TRBV7-9
CDR3aa: ASSLAAPIDEQF

j_gene: TRBJ2-5
v_gene: TRBV11-2
CDR3aa: ASSLRTGSVQETQY

j_gene: TRBJ1-2
v_gene: TRBV29-1
CDR3aa: SAEYLRYGYT

j_gene: TRBJ2-2
v_gene: TRBV7-3
CDR3aa: ASSLTTSTGELF

j_gene: TRBJ2-5
v_gene: TRBV29-1
CDR3aa: SVKGIIVETQY

j_gene: TRBJ1-1
v_gene: TRBV7-9
CDR3aa: ASSSPRGGISTEAF

j_gene: TRBJ1-5
v_gene: TRBV28
CDR3aa: ASRIRDRANQPQH

j_gene: TRBJ1-2
v_gene: TRBV20-1
CDR3aa: SARLRTGSVGYT

j_gene: TRBJ1-1
v_gene: TRBV7-9
CDR3aa: ASRPGRTTEAF

j_gene: TRBJ2-2
v_gene: TRBV3-1
CDR3aa: ASSSDWARRETRPTGELF

j_gene: TRBJ2-1
v_gene: TRBV7-2
CDR3aa: ASSSTRGLEQF

j_gene: TRBJ2-5
v_gene: TRBV7-2
CDR3aa: ASSLASGQETQY

j_gene: TRBJ2-1
v_gene: TRBV20-1
CDR3aa: SASSQGAYNEQF

j_gene: TRBJ2-1
v_gene: TRBV5-5
CDR3aa: ASSFGQSQF

j_gene: TRBJ2-7
v_gene: TRBV5-1
CDR3aa: ASSHRLDGQREQY